The subject of this entry is one T cell receptor (beta chain). V lost 4 bases to trimming and J lost 5 bases, with 12 bases between them. The CDR3 sequence is 13 residues long. Germline CDR1 and CDR2: SGDLS and YYNGEE. This entry belongs to a study of CD8 T cells in ankylosing spondylitis. From the 5' RACE reads, TCRdb called clonotypes with MiXCR, one entry per CDR3 protein. This table holds around 150,000 distinct CDR3 sequences, about 7% found once. Specimen: blood, either unsorted or a sorted T cell fraction (not recorded which). J is TRBJ2-5 and V is TRBV9, with unresolved D. The TCR originated in a female donor with ankylosing spondylitis or in good health (not recorded which). DNA for the CDR3: TGTGCCAGCAGCCCTGGACCGGAGGAGACCCAGTACTTC. This gives the protein CASSPGPEETQYF.